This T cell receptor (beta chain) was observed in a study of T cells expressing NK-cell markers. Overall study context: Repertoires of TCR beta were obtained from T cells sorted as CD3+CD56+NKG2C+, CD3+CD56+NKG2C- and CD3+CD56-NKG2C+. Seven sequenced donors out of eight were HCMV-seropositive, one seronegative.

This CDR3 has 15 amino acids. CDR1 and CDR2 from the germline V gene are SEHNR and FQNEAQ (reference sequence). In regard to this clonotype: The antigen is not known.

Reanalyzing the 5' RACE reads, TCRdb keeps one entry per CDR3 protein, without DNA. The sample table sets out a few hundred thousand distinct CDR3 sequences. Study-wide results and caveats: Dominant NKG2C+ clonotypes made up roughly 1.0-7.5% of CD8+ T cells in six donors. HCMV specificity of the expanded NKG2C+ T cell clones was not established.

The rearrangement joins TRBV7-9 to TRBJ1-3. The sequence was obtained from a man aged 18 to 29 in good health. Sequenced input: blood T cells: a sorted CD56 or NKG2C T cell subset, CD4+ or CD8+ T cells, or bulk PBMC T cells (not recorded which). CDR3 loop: CASPAEGYSGNTIYF. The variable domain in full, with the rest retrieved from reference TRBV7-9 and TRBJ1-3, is DTGVSQNPRHKITKRGQNVTFRCDPISEHNRLYWYRQTLGQGPEFLTYFQNEAQLEKSRLLSDRFSAERPKGSFSTLEIQRTEQGDSAMYLCASPAEGYSGNTIYFGEGSWLTVV.